This T cell receptor beta chain was sequenced for a study of OX40 agonist ivuxolimab in advanced cancers. Study outcomes and limitations: Clonal expansion by week 6 occurred in CD4+ and CD8+ blood T cells (at 0.1 to 3.0 mg/kg).

A word on this clone: The target antigen is unknown.

Patients who had autoimmune disease history or got systemic immunosuppression were left out. V dropped 4 bases and J dropped 5 bases, with 14 bases sitting between them. Germline values: CDR1 SEHNR, CDR2 FQNEAQ (reference sequence). The CDR3 length is 14 residues. TCRdb's table, derived via immunoSEQ multiplex PCR, lists solely in-frame clones and lacks some. The sample has about 29,000 clones; roughly 80% are singletons. This sequence originates from an adult with an advanced solid tumor such as melanoma, head and neck, liver or kidney cancer. The rearrangement uses TRBV7-9 and TRBJ2-5; D gene unclear. The sequenced sample was CD4+ or CD8+ T cells sorted from blood, obtained in a trial of the OX40 agonist ivuxolimab. CDR3 DNA: TGTGCCAGCAGCTCAAAGGACGCTCCGGAGACCCAGTACTTC. Translation: CASSSKDAPETQYF.